A selection of T cell receptor beta chains follows, all from one sample in a study of T cell responses to AZD1222 COVID-19 vaccine. This table comes from immunoSEQ multiplex PCR, and its TCRdb copy is limited to in-frame clones, with some not included. This repertoire shows under 130,000 clones, around 91% found once; its top ten account for under 50%. Material: peripheral blood, obtained on day 0 of AZD1222 vaccination. The source of these receptors is an adult in good health. Both conserved end residues are part of each CDR3. Fields, in order: D gene, V gene, J gene, clone size, CDR3 protein, CDR3 DNA. D genes are given only for firm matches. Only part of the rows carry a size: once, few, many, or a class if the clone is expanded.

>-|TRBV5-1|TRBJ2-3|-
CASSGSSDTQYF
TGCGCCAGCAGCGGATCATCAGATACGCAGTATTTT
>TRBD1|TRBV6-5|TRBJ2-3|once
CASSLDRSSTDTQYF
TGTGCCAGCAGCTTGGACAGGTCTAGCACAGATACGCAGTATTTT
>TRBD2|TRBV5-1|TRBJ2-7|-
CASGLTSGGYEQYF
TGCGCCAGCGGCTTGACTAGCGGGGGCTACGAGCAGTACTTC
>-|TRBV5-1|TRBJ1-3|-
CASSPQGPSGNTIYF
TGCGCCAGCAGTCCGCAGGGGCCCTCTGGAAACACCATATATTTT
>-|TRBV3-1/TRBV3-2|TRBJ1-6|-
CASSLTWQDSSPLHF
TGTGCCAGCAGCCTCACGTGGCAGGACAGTTCACCCCTCCACTTT
>TRBD2|TRBV7-2|TRBJ2-7|few
CASSSRLAGASEQYF
TGTGCCAGCAGCTCGCGACTAGCGGGAGCTTCCGAGCAGTACTTC
>-|TRBV7-9|TRBJ1-1|-
CASSSARQALNTEAFF
TGTGCCAGCAGCTCCGCCCGACAGGCACTAAACACTGAAGCTTTCTTT
>-|TRBV18|TRBJ1-4|-
CASSPAGAGEKLFF
TGTGCCAGCTCACCAGCGGGGGCAGGTGAAAAACTGTTTTTT
>-|TRBV7-2|TRBJ2-2|-
CASSPPGVNTGELFF
TGTGCCAGCAGCCCCCCCGGAGTGAACACCGGGGAGCTGTTTTTT
>-|TRBV12-3/TRBV12-4|TRBJ1-5|-
CASSLGHSQPQHF
TGTGCCAGCAGTTTGGGCCATAGCCAGCCCCAGCATTTT
>TRBD2|TRBV10-1|TRBJ2-1|-
CASRGSGSKNEQFF
TGCGCCAGCAGGGGTAGCGGGAGTAAAAATGAGCAGTTCTTC
>-|TRBV7-2|TRBJ2-2|-
CASSHRLNTGELFF
TGTGCCAGCAGCCATCGACTGAACACCGGGGAGCTGTTTTTT
>TRBD2|TRBV3-1/TRBV3-2|TRBJ2-7|-
CASSQQPGTSGSGQYF
TGTGCCAGCAGCCAACAACCTGGGACTAGCGGGAGCGGGCAGTACTTC
>TRBD1|TRBV24-1|TRBJ2-1|-
CATSDRQGPSSYNEQFF
TGTGCCACCAGTGACCGACAGGGGCCAAGCTCCTACAATGAGCAGTTCTTC
>-|TRBV7-3|TRBJ1-2|-
CASSPDPTRGYTF
TGTGCCAGCAGCCCGGACCCGACTCGGGGCTACACCTTC
>-|TRBV19|TRBJ2-1|-
CASSIPRPGEGGNEQFF
TGTGCCAGTAGTATACCCCGGCCGGGAGAGGGAGGAAATGAGCAGTTCTTC
>-|TRBV7-2|TRBJ1-4|-
CASSLVAGRATNEKLFF
TGTGCCAGCAGCTTAGTTGCAGGTCGTGCAACTAATGAAAAACTGTTTTTT
>TRBD1|TRBV19|TRBJ1-6|-
CASRTGVDRSPLHF
TGTGCCAGTAGAACAGGGGTAGACCGATCACCCCTCCACTTT
>-|TRBV27|TRBJ2-7|once
CASSLTENYEQYF
TGTGCCAGCAGCCTAACAGAAAACTACGAGCAGTACTTC
>TRBD1|TRBV28|TRBJ2-7|-
CASSKDRDPSYEQYF
TGTGCCAGCAGTAAGGACAGGGACCCTTCCTACGAGCAGTACTTC
>TRBD2|TRBV27|TRBJ2-7|-
CASSSPGTSGRYEQYF
TGTGCCAGCAGTTCCCCAGGGACTAGCGGGAGGTACGAGCAGTACTTC
>-|TRBV11-3|TRBJ2-7|once
CASTPGELYEQYF
TGTGCCAGCACCCCAGGGGAGCTATACGAGCAGTACTTC
>-|TRBV7-3|TRBJ1-1|-
CASSLSAGNTEAFF
TGTGCCAGCAGCTTGAGTGCCGGAAACACTGAAGCTTTCTTT
>TRBD2|TRBV7-3|TRBJ2-5|-
CASSRLAGQQETQYF
TGTGCCAGCAGTAGACTAGCGGGGCAACAAGAGACCCAGTACTTC
>-|TRBV28|TRBJ2-7|-
CASSLRGENYEQYF
TGTGCCAGCAGTTTAAGGGGGGAGAACTACGAGCAGTACTTC
>TRBD1|TRBV28|TRBJ1-5|-
CASYSGGQGAWQPQHF
TGTGCCAGCTATTCCGGGGGACAGGGGGCCTGGCAGCCCCAGCATTTT
>TRBD2|TRBV7-8|TRBJ2-1|-
CASSAWSGLAGGLSYNEQFF
TGTGCCAGCAGCGCGTGGTCGGGACTAGCGGGAGGCCTCTCCTACAATGAGCAGTTCTTC
>TRBD2|TRBV6-2/TRBV6-3|TRBJ2-1|-
CASSYRPSGVSYNEQFF
TGTGCCAGCAGTTACCGTCCTAGCGGGGTATCCTACAATGAGCAGTTCTTC
>-|TRBV2|TRBJ1-6|few
CASTRGILGSSYNSPLHF
TGTGCCAGCACAAGGGGAATTTTGGGGAGCTCCTATAATTCACCCCTCCACTTT
>-|TRBV28|TRBJ2-1|-
CASRNYNEQFF
TGTGCCAGCAGAAACTACAATGAGCAGTTCTTC
>-|TRBV28|TRBJ2-7|-
CASSPNRDNYEQYF
TGTGCCAGCAGTCCGAACCGGGACAACTACGAGCAGTACTTC
>-|TRBV2|TRBJ2-7|-
CASARSKQYF
TGTGCCAGTGCGAGGTCGAAGCAGTACTTC
>TRBD2|TRBV7-2|TRBJ2-5|-
CASSLRAGAGNQETQYF
TGTGCCAGCAGCTTACGGGCCGGAGCGGGGAATCAAGAGACCCAGTACTTC
>-|TRBV2|TRBJ1-2|-
CASRRDGYTF
TGTGCCAGCAGGAGGGACGGCTACACCTTC
>TRBD1|TRBV19|TRBJ1-2|-
CASSIAGTVDDYTF
TGTGCCAGTAGTATAGCTGGGACAGTCGACGACTACACCTTC
>-|TRBV19|TRBJ1-1|-
CASSIAGSNTEAFF
TGTGCCAGTAGTATAGCAGGCAGCAACACTGAAGCTTTCTTT
>TRBD1|TRBV19|TRBJ2-2|-
CASIPAGGNTGELFF
TGTGCCAGTATTCCGGCAGGGGGCAACACCGGGGAGCTGTTTTTT
>-|TRBV7-2|TRBJ2-1|-
CASSLAQTRTREQFF
TGTGCCAGCAGCTTAGCGCAGACTAGAACTCGGGAGCAGTTCTTC
>-|TRBV12-5|TRBJ1-1|-
CASGLNYRAEAFF
TGTGCTAGTGGTTTGAACTACAGGGCTGAAGCTTTCTTT
>-|TRBV23-1|TRBJ2-4|-
CASSQYILVIYKAKNIQYF
TGCGCCAGCAGTCAATACATTTTAGTAATTTACAAAGCCAAAAACATTCAGTACTTC
>-|TRBV9|TRBJ2-2|-
CASSGTGPGELFF
TGTGCCAGCAGCGGTACAGGGCCCGGGGAGCTGTTTTTT
>-|TRBV11-3|TRBJ1-1|-
CASSPRENTEAFF
TGTGCCAGCAGCCCCAGGGAAAACACTGAAGCTTTCTTT
>-|TRBV18|TRBJ1-2|-
CASSPRELPEGYTF
TGTGCCAGCTCACCACGCGAACTTCCTGAGGGCTACACCTTC
>TRBD2|TRBV9|TRBJ2-2|-
CASSVASGRLGNTGELFF
TGTGCCAGCAGCGTAGCTAGCGGGAGACTCGGGAACACCGGGGAGCTGTTTTTT
>-|TRBV5-6|TRBJ1-5|-
CASSLGTDNQPQHF
TGTGCCAGCAGCTTGGGCACAGACAATCAGCCCCAGCATTTT
>-|TRBV6-8|TRBJ1-5|-
CASSYSKSNPGRYSNQPQHF
TGTGCCAGCAGTTACTCGAAATCCAATCCTGGACGGTATAGCAATCAGCCCCAGCATTTT
>-|TRBV7-8|TRBJ2-2|-
CASSLATGELFF
TGTGCCAGCAGCTTAGCCACCGGGGAGCTGTTTTTT
>-|TRBV10-1|TRBJ2-7|-
CASIRDPPYEQYF
TGCGCCAGCATCAGGGACCCGCCCTACGAGCAGTACTTC
>-|TRBV12-3/TRBV12-4|TRBJ1-1|-
CASSAAPNTEAFF
TGTGCCAGCAGTGCCGCCCCGAACACTGAAGCTTTCTTT
>TRBD2|TRBV5-1|TRBJ2-3|-
CASSLRTSGGDTQYF
TGCGCCAGCAGCTTGAGGACTAGCGGGGGGGATACGCAGTATTTT
>-|TRBV6-6|TRBJ2-6|once
CASSLRGIGANVLTF
TGTGCCAGCAGTCTGAGGGGGATTGGGGCCAACGTCCTGACTTTC
>-|TRBV5-1|TRBJ1-1|-
CASSLSGPTTEAFF
TGCGCCAGCAGCTTATCGGGACCGACCACTGAAGCTTTCTTT
>-|TRBV29-1|TRBJ2-7|-
CSVYHRSAYEQYF
TGCAGCGTTTACCACAGGAGCGCCTACGAGCAGTACTTC
>-|TRBV6-2/TRBV6-3|TRBJ2-4|-
CASSYSGAKNIQYF
TGTGCCAGCAGTTACTCAGGAGCCAAAAACATTCAGTACTTC
>TRBD1|TRBV29-1|TRBJ2-1|-
CSVRASHRDRGPGEQFF
TGCAGCGTCCGCGCTAGTCACCGGGACAGGGGTCCGGGTGAGCAGTTCTTC
>TRBD2|TRBV6-5|TRBJ2-2|-
CASRTSDFTGELFF
TGTGCCAGCAGGACTAGCGATTTCACCGGGGAGCTGTTTTTT
>TRBD1|TRBV19|TRBJ2-4|-
CASSPRDRAHIQYF
TGTGCCAGTAGTCCCCGGGACAGGGCCCACATTCAGTACTTC
>-|TRBV5-8|TRBJ1-2|-
CASSLDRDYGYTF
TGTGCCAGCAGCTTGGACAGGGACTATGGCTACACCTTC
>-|TRBV2|TRBJ1-1|-
CASSGPGQNTEAFF
TGTGCCAGCAGTGGTCCTGGGCAGAACACTGAAGCTTTCTTT
>-|TRBV6-2/TRBV6-3|TRBJ1-1|-
CASSYYGNRVNTEAFF
TGTGCCAGCAGTTACTATGGGAACCGGGTGAACACTGAAGCTTTCTTT